This note documents a single T cell receptor (beta chain) sequence. What it binds is unknown. This entry comes from a study of OX40 agonist ivuxolimab in advanced cancers. The overall study: Patients were treated with ivuxolimab, an agonistic anti-OX40 (CD134) antibody.

Study-wide results and caveats: Fewer expanded clones were found on average in CD4+ than in CD8+ T cells.

Repertoires were generated with immunoSEQ multiplex PCR, while TCRdb's copy carries only in-frame clones and drops some. The sample lists tens of thousands of clones, about 90% occurring once. Trimming cost V 6 bases and J 4 bases; bases outside gene matches: 4. Germline-derived CDR1 and CDR2 are MNHEY and SMNVEV (reference sequence). The CDR3 covers 13 residues. The sequence derives from an adult with an advanced solid tumor such as melanoma, head and neck, liver or kidney cancer. Material: CD4+ or CD8+ T cells sorted from blood, obtained in a trial of the OX40 agonist ivuxolimab. V is TRBV27 and J is TRBJ2-7, with TRBD1 identical over 9 bases. The CDR3 nucleotides are TGTGCCAGCAGGGGGACAGGGCTATACGAGCAGTACTTC. This gives the protein CASRGTGLYEQYF.